This TCR beta chain was sequenced during a study of human T cells and chemical hapten exposure. Study summary: Diphenylcyclopropenone, dosed weekly to the scalp, was given to patients throughout the roughly 24-week study. Study-level points and caveats: PT1 expanded TCR counts correlated positively with patch test score.

Time point of the sample: patch test 2, 6 weeks after DPC sensitization. As for treatment: therapeutic diphenylcyclopropenone sensitization with weekly scalp DPC. Sample donors consisted of patients with alopecia, aged 18 to 70 years, who were suitable for DPC. Unfractionated whole blood was the source from which total RNA was extracted. V shed 8 bases and J shed 4 bases, with 14 bases lying between them. This CDR3 is built from 13 residues. Germline CDR1 WSHSY, CDR2 SAAADI. This clonotype has only a few counts. The antigen remains unidentified. TCRdb reprocessed the RACE reads with MiXCR, giving one entry per CDR3 protein. The table includes more than 85,000 distinct CDR3 sequences, 9% to 9.5% detected once.

The chain joins TRBV10-2 to TRBJ1-1; a weak D match, TRBD1 (5 bases). The source material was whole blood, sampled in connection with sensitization to the hapten diphenylcyclopropenone (DPC). This TCR was recovered from a woman in her forties with alopecia areata. Some clones in this sample may be carry-over from other donors' samples. CDR3 bases: TGCGCCAGCCGTAGCCAGGGTGCCACTGAAGCTTTCTTT. This gives the protein CASRSQGATEAFF.